Reported below is one TCR beta chain. This CDR3 is also generated by other DNA sequences in the sample. The length of the CDR3 is 11 residues. The ends were cut back, 4 bases at V and 4 bases at J, with 4 bases in the middle. Germline V gives CDR1 SEHNR, CDR2 FQNEAQ (reference sequence). This sample stems from a study of stem cell transplantation in POMP-related autoinflammatory disease. Libraries were prepared by immunoSEQ multiplex PCR; TCRdb keeps only in-frame clonotypes and omits some of them. Here the sample spans about 32,000 clones, about 86% being singletons. This specimen was CD4+ T cells from PBMCs, taken before stem cell transplantation. The chain couples TRBV7-9 to TRBJ2-5; D is unresolved. The TCR was taken from a human donor with POMP-related autoinflammation and immune dysregulation (PRAID). CDR3 residues: CASSSVETQYF. DNA for the CDR3: TGTGCCAGCAGCTCAGTAGAGACCCAGTACTTC.